The 30 T cell receptor beta chains given below trace back to one sample, sequenced in a study of blood T cell repertoires in COVID-19 (dated by TCRdb to the early 2020s). The library relied on the immunoSEQ multiplex PCR assay. Sourced from immuneACCESS, this table was stored by TCRdb with only in-frame sequences that have V and J called. A share of the clones is absent; for the studies checked, an unresolved V gene accounts for under half, and the remainder has no known explanation. Counted in this sample were around 31,000 clones; approximately 91% of them appeared once. Of the sample, more than 3% is held by the ten largest clones. Sequencing was performed on peripheral blood. The receptors originated from a man aged 55 to 70 with acute or convalescent COVID-19.

In its sample, this clone was seen once. The rearrangement joins TRBV29-1 to TRBJ2-1; TRBD2 is a possible D gene (5 bases). Germline-derived CDR1 and CDR2 are SQVTM and ANQGSEA. V lost 4 bases to trimming and J lost 2 bases, with 6 bases between them. The CDR3 is made up of 12 amino acids. The CDR3, as DNA: TGCAGCGTTGGAGGGACCTACAATGAGCAGTTCTTC. This gives the protein CSVGGTYNEQFF.

CDR3 nucleotides: TGTGCCAGCAGAGAGGACAGCTACACCGGGGAGCTGTTTTTT. Translated, it gives CASREDSYTGELFF. The chain combines TRBV9 with TRBJ2-2; a possible D gene is TRBD1 (6 bases). Trimming removed 5 bases at V and 3 bases at J, with 11 bases between. This CDR3 region has 14 residues. Germline CDR1 is SGDLS and CDR2 is YYNGEE.

V usage is TRBV11-1 and J usage is TRBJ2-2, with TRBD1 identical over 7 bases. Trimming cost V 3 bases and J 0 bases; bases outside gene matches: 4. CDR3 length: 16 residues. From germline, CDR1 is SGHAT and CDR2 FQDESV (reference sequence). The CDR3 sequence is CASSFLQGSNTGELFF. Written as DNA, the CDR3 is TGTGCCAGCAGCTTCCTACAGGGGTCGAACACCGGGGAGCTGTTTTTT.

The chain carries TRBV27 and TRBJ1-1, with TRBD1 as a possible D gene (5 bases). The CDR3 contains 15 residues. V was trimmed by 4 bases and J by 0 bases, leaving 12 bases between them. Germline CDR1 reads MNHEY; CDR2 reads SMNVEV (reference sequence). The CDR3 DNA is TGTGCCAGCAGTTCGGTAAGGGGTTTGAACACTGAAGCTTTCTTT. Its translation is CASSSVRGLNTEAFF.

The chain employs TRBV6-2 or TRBV6-3 and TRBJ1-1; a weak D match, TRBD1 (5 bases). Deletions cut 0 bases from V and 4 bases from J, with 12 bases between. CDR3 length equals 15 residues. The germline V gene encodes CDR1 MNHEY and CDR2 SVGEGT. CDR3 amino acids: CASSYSSGIFTEAFF. The DNA for the CDR3 is TGTGCCAGCAGTTACTCTTCAGGGATCTTCACTGAAGCTTTCTTT.

The J gene is TRBJ2-5, the V gene TRBV2; D might be TRBD2 (5 bases). The CDR3 has 15 residues. Per the germline V gene, CDR1 is SNHLY and CDR2 is FYNNEI. Deletions cut 2 bases from V and 2 bases from J, with 12 bases between. DNA for the CDR3: TGTGCCAGCAGTGAAAGGGAGCAGCGGCAAGAGACCCAGTACTTC. Residues: CASSEREQRQETQYF.

This chain connects TRBV19 to TRBJ2-5; TRBD1 matches 8 bases. This CDR3 contains 13 residues. V lost 5 bases and J lost 5; bases outside the gene matches: 4. Germline assignment: CDR1 LNHDA and CDR2 SQIVND (reference sequence). CDR3 region: CASSGTGWETQYF. The CDR3 DNA reads as TGTGCCAGTAGTGGGACAGGTTGGGAGACCCAGTACTTC.

V usage is TRBV10-3 and J usage is TRBJ2-2; D gene ambiguous. Germline V gene sequence: CDR1 ENHRY, CDR2 SYGVKD. V shed 0 bases and J shed 7 bases, with 15 bases lying between them. The CDR3 contains 16 residues. CDR3 nucleotide sequence: TGTGCCATCAGTGAGTCGGCAGGTACGATCGGCGGGGAGCTGTTTTTT. Translation gives CAISESAGTIGGELFF.

The chain uses TRBV6-2 or TRBV6-3 and TRBJ2-7; D not resolved. V lost 4 bases to trimming and J lost 4 bases, with 5 bases between them. CDR3 length: 11 residues. Germline CDR1 reads MNHEY; CDR2 reads SVGEGT. CDR3 protein: CASSFLYEQYF. Here the CDR3 DNA reads TGTGCCAGCAGTTTCCTTTACGAGCAGTACTTC.

This chain uses TRBV4-3 with TRBJ2-7; D is perhaps TRBD1 (5 bases). CDR3 length: 14 amino acids. Germline lookup yields CDR1 LGHNA and CDR2 YSLEER. The germline V and J ends were trimmed by 1 base and 1 base, with 8 bases remaining between them. CDR3 nucleotide sequence: TGCGCCAGCAGCCAAGCAGACAGTTCCTACGAGCAGTACTTC. This sequence encodes CASSQADSSYEQYF.

The chain is built from TRBV24-1 and TRBJ1-2, with D perhaps TRBD1 (6 bases). Germline V lookup: CDR1 KGHDR, CDR2 SFDVKD. The CDR3 spans 15 residues. The V and J ends lost 3 bases and 6 bases respectively, with 16 bases between them. Here the CDR3 DNA reads TGTGCCACCAGTGATGTAGACAGGACCCAAGATGGCTACACCTTC. Translated, it gives CATSDVDRTQDGYTF.

DNA for the CDR3: TGTGCCAGTAGTGGACAGGCGGGATACACTGAAGCTTTCTTT. This encodes CASSGQAGYTEAFF. The J gene is TRBJ1-1, the V gene TRBV19; 7 bases line up with TRBD1. The trim removed 5 bases at V and 3 bases at J, leaving 6 bases unmatched. Per the germline V gene, CDR1 is LNHDA and CDR2 is SQIVND (reference sequence). The CDR3 sequence is 14 residues long.

The chain recombines TRBV6-5 with TRBJ1-2, with 11 bases lining up with TRBD1. Germline CDR1 is MNHEY and CDR2 is SVGAGI. V was clipped by 7 bases and J by 8 bases; unmatched bases: 6. The CDR3 is made up of 13 amino acids. CDR3 in DNA: TGTGCCAGCACCCCGGGACAGGGGGGAGGCTACACCTTC. This encodes CASTPGQGGGYTF.

The V gene is TRBV9, the J gene TRBJ2-1, with 9 bases lining up with TRBD2. V lost 1 base, J lost 7 bases, and 12 bases stayed unmatched. The germline V gene has CDR1 SGDLS and CDR2 YYNGEE. The CDR3 has 17 residues. The CDR3 protein is CASSVRLWSSGSNEQFF. Written as DNA, the CDR3 is TGTGCCAGCAGCGTACGCCTTTGGAGTAGCGGGAGTAATGAGCAGTTCTTC. Filled out from reference TRBV9 and TRBJ2-1, the complete variable domain reads DSGVTQTPKHLITATGQRVTLRCSPRSGDLSVYWYQQSLDQGLQFLIQYYNGEERAKGNILERFSAQQFPDLHSELNLSSLELGDSALYFCASSVRLWSSGSNEQFFGPGTRLTVL.

This chain links TRBV4-2 with TRBJ1-5; 9 bases map to TRBD1. Trimming at V came to 0 bases and at J to 0 bases, leaving 6 bases not matched to a gene. CDR3 size: 18 residues. In germline, CDR1 is LGHNA, CDR2 YNFKEQ. In nucleotides, the CDR3 is TGTGCCAGCAGCCAAGAAGGGGACAGGGCCTTTAGCAATCAGCCCCAGCATTTT. This sequence encodes CASSQEGDRAFSNQPQHF.

The gene calls are TRBV30 and TRBJ2-2, with 9 bases lining up with TRBD1. The germline V gene encodes CDR1 GTSNPN and CDR2 SVGIG (reference sequence). The CDR3 is made up of 16 amino acids. With 0 bases clipped from V and 4 bases from J, the junction kept 6 bases outside the gene matches. The CDR3 region has the DNA TGTGCCTGGAGTGTATGGCAGACAGGGGGCACCGGGGAGCTGTTTTTT. It yields the protein CAWSVWQTGGTGELFF.

CDR3 sequence: CASSGRDRGNSPLHF. The CDR3 DNA reads as TGTGCCAGCAGTGGCCGGGACAGGGGCAATTCACCCCTCCACTTT. The rearrangement links TRBV25-1 to TRBJ1-6; 10 bases match TRBD1. Unmatched junction bases numbered 4, after V lost 4 bases and J lost 7 bases. The CDR3 consists of 15 residues. From germline, CDR1 is MGHDK and CDR2 SYGVNS.

This clone is a singleton in its sample. The chain combines TRBV9 with TRBJ1-4; a possible D gene is TRBD1 (6 bases). Trimming stripped 2 bases from V and 2 bases from J, with 7 bases between. This CDR3 is 14 amino acids long. Per the germline V gene, CDR1 is SGDLS and CDR2 is YYNGEE. CDR3 protein: CASSVTGTNEKLFF. For the CDR3, the DNA is TGTGCCAGCAGCGTGACAGGTACTAATGAAAAACTGTTTTTT.

The chain employs TRBV5-1 and TRBJ1-1; D unresolved. CDR1 and CDR2 (germline): SGHRS, YFSETQ. CDR3 length: 14 residues. V lost 0 bases and J lost 1, with 7 bases in between. CDR3 amino acids: CASSLAWANTEAFF. CDR3 DNA sequence: TGCGCCAGCAGCTTGGCCTGGGCGAACACTGAAGCTTTCTTT.

This clone has a single count. The chain carries TRBV9 and TRBJ1-6; D remains ambiguous. Germline V gene sequence: CDR1 SGDLS, CDR2 YYNGEE. V shed 0 bases and J shed 9 bases, with 7 bases lying between them. There are 13 residues in the CDR3. CDR3 amino acids: CASSVDSRSPLHF. CDR3 bases: TGTGCCAGCAGCGTAGATTCGCGTTCACCCCTCCACTTT.

The chain recombines TRBV10-1 with TRBJ1-5, with D tentatively TRBD1 (5 bases). The CDR3 sequence is 13 residues long. V dropped 2 bases and J dropped 4 bases, with 6 bases sitting between them. The V gene's germline CDR1 is WNHNN and CDR2 SYGVQD (reference sequence). CDR3 nucleotide sequence: TGCGCCAGCAGTGAGAGGGGAAATCAGCCCCAGCATTTT. Its translation is CASSERGNQPQHF.

The chain employs TRBV5-5 and TRBJ1-2; tentatively, D is TRBD1 (6 bases). Trimming took 3 bases from V and 4 from J, leaving 13 bases between them. Germline V gene lookup returns CDR1 SGHKS and CDR2 YYEKEE (reference sequence). The CDR3 covers 14 residues. The CDR3 is CASSSLTGGYGYTF. DNA of the CDR3: TGTGCCAGCAGCTCCCTGACAGGTGGCTATGGCTACACCTTC.

This sequence joins TRBV28 and TRBJ2-1; the match to TRBD1 covers 7 bases. CDR3 length equals 15 residues. Germline V lookup: CDR1 MDHEN, CDR2 SYDVKM. V lost 4 bases to trimming and J lost 5 bases; unmatched junction nucleotides: 8. CDR3 sequence reads: CASSSNRGWDNEQFF. The CDR3 bases are TGTGCCAGCAGTTCAAACAGGGGATGGGACAATGAGCAGTTCTTC.

This chain connects TRBV9 to TRBJ2-3; 7 bases map to TRBD2. The CDR3 covers 15 residues. J gave up 6 bases and V 1 base, and 8 bases lay outside the gene matches. Looked up from germline, CDR1 is SGDLS and CDR2 is YYNGEE. This CDR3 is CASSVRASGPDTQYF. CDR3 nucleotide sequence: TGTGCCAGCAGCGTAAGGGCTAGCGGCCCGGATACGCAGTATTTT.

This chain connects TRBV27 to TRBJ2-7, with 7 positions matching TRBD2. The CDR3 sequence is 15 residues long. CDR1 is MNHEY and CDR2 is SMNVEV in the germline V gene (reference sequence). With 6 bases clipped from V and 2 bases from J, the junction kept 10 bases outside the gene matches. The CDR3 DNA follows: TGTGCCAGCAGCAAAACCGGGGGGATTACCTACGAGCAGTACTTC. It is translated as CASSKTGGITYEQYF.

The CDR3 reads CASSLSGLNTGELFF. The CDR3 nucleotides are TGTGCCAGCTCGCTTAGCGGGCTGAACACCGGGGAGCTGTTTTTT. The J gene is TRBJ2-2, the V gene TRBV28, with TRBD2 matching 7 bases. Germline V gene data show CDR1 as MDHEN and CDR2 as SYDVKM. The CDR3 extends over 15 amino acids. J lost 1 base, V lost 8 bases, and 7 bases had no gene match. The full variable domain, rest sourced from reference TRBV28 and TRBJ2-2, is DVKVTQSSRYLVKRTGEKVFLECVQDMDHENMFWYRQDPGLGLRLIYFSYDVKMKEKGDIPEGYSVSREKKERFSLILESASTNQTSMYLCASSLSGLNTGELFFGEGSRLTVL.

This chain joins TRBV18 and TRBJ2-3; 11 nucleotides align to TRBD2. Germline V gene data show CDR1 as KGHSH and CDR2 as LQKENI. Trimming removed 1 base from V and 4 bases from J; junction bases left unmatched: 1. The CDR3 length is 15 residues. CDR3 DNA sequence: TGTGCCAGCTCACCACTAGCGGGAGGGGCAGATACGCAGTATTTT. Its protein product is CASSPLAGGADTQYF.

The chain employs TRBV5-1 and TRBJ1-2; D gene uncertain. Trimming removed 0 bases from V and 8 bases from J, with 11 bases in between. This CDR3 is built from 13 residues. The germline CDR1 and CDR2 sequences are SGHRS and YFSETQ. The CDR3 loop reads CASSLVPGIGYTF. CDR3 sequence (DNA): TGCGCCAGCAGCTTGGTCCCGGGTATCGGCTACACCTTC.

The rearrangement joins TRBV21-1 to TRBJ1-2; the table's D call, TRBD1, was not checked against the DNA. TRBV21-1 is deemed a pseudogene. The CDR3 has 15 residues. The CDR3 protein is CASSLGTGDDYGYTF. The CDR3 bases are TGTGCCAGCAGCCTAGGGACAGGGGACGACTATGGCTACACCTTC.

This clone was observed a handful of times. V is TRBV4-3 and J is TRBJ2-1; TRBD2 is a possible D gene (5 bases). The CDR3 is 15 residues long. The germline V gene has CDR1 LGHNA and CDR2 YSLEER. Trimming took off 0 bases at V and 7 bases at J, with 13 bases between the two ends. The CDR3 region is CASSQDVGGWNEQFF. The CDR3 DNA reads as TGCGCCAGCAGCCAAGACGTGGGCGGGTGGAATGAGCAGTTCTTC.